The T cell receptor beta chain described here comes from a study of cytomegalovirus exposure and HLA in healthy donors. From germline, CDR1 is SGHTA and CDR2 FQGNSA. The J segment lost 4 bases and the V segment lost 3 bases, leaving 5 bases of the junction unmatched. CDR3 length equals 15 residues. 60 Vbeta and 13 Jbeta primers were used in PCR. Some clones are missing from TCRdb's copy, which holds only in-frame ones; the method was immunoSEQ multiplex PCR. This sample lists about 130,000 clones; its ten largest clones have 2%. Healthy bone marrow donors made up the cohort. V and J are TRBV7-2 and TRBJ2-7; 11 bases fit TRBD2. Sequencing used PBMCs. This sequence was found in a woman aged 60-75 years in good health and CMV-seronegative. CDR3 DNA sequence: TGTGCCAGCAGCTTTCGTACTAGCGGGAGTTACGAGCAGTACTTC. Protein product: CASSFRTSGSYEQYF.